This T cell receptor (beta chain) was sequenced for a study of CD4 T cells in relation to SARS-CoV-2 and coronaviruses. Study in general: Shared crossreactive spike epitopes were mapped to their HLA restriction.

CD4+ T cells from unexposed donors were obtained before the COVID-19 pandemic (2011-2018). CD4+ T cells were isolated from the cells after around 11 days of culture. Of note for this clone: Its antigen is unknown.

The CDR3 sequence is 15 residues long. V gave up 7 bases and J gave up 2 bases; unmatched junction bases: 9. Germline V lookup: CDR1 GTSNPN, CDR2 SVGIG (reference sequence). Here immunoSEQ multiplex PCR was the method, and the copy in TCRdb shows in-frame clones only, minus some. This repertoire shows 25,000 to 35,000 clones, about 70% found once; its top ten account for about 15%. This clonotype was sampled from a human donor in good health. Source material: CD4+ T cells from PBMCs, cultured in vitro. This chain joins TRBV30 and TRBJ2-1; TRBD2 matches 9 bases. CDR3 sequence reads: CALTPLAGPYNEQFF. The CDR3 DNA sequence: TGTGCCTTGACCCCCCTAGCGGGACCCTACAATGAGCAGTTCTTC.